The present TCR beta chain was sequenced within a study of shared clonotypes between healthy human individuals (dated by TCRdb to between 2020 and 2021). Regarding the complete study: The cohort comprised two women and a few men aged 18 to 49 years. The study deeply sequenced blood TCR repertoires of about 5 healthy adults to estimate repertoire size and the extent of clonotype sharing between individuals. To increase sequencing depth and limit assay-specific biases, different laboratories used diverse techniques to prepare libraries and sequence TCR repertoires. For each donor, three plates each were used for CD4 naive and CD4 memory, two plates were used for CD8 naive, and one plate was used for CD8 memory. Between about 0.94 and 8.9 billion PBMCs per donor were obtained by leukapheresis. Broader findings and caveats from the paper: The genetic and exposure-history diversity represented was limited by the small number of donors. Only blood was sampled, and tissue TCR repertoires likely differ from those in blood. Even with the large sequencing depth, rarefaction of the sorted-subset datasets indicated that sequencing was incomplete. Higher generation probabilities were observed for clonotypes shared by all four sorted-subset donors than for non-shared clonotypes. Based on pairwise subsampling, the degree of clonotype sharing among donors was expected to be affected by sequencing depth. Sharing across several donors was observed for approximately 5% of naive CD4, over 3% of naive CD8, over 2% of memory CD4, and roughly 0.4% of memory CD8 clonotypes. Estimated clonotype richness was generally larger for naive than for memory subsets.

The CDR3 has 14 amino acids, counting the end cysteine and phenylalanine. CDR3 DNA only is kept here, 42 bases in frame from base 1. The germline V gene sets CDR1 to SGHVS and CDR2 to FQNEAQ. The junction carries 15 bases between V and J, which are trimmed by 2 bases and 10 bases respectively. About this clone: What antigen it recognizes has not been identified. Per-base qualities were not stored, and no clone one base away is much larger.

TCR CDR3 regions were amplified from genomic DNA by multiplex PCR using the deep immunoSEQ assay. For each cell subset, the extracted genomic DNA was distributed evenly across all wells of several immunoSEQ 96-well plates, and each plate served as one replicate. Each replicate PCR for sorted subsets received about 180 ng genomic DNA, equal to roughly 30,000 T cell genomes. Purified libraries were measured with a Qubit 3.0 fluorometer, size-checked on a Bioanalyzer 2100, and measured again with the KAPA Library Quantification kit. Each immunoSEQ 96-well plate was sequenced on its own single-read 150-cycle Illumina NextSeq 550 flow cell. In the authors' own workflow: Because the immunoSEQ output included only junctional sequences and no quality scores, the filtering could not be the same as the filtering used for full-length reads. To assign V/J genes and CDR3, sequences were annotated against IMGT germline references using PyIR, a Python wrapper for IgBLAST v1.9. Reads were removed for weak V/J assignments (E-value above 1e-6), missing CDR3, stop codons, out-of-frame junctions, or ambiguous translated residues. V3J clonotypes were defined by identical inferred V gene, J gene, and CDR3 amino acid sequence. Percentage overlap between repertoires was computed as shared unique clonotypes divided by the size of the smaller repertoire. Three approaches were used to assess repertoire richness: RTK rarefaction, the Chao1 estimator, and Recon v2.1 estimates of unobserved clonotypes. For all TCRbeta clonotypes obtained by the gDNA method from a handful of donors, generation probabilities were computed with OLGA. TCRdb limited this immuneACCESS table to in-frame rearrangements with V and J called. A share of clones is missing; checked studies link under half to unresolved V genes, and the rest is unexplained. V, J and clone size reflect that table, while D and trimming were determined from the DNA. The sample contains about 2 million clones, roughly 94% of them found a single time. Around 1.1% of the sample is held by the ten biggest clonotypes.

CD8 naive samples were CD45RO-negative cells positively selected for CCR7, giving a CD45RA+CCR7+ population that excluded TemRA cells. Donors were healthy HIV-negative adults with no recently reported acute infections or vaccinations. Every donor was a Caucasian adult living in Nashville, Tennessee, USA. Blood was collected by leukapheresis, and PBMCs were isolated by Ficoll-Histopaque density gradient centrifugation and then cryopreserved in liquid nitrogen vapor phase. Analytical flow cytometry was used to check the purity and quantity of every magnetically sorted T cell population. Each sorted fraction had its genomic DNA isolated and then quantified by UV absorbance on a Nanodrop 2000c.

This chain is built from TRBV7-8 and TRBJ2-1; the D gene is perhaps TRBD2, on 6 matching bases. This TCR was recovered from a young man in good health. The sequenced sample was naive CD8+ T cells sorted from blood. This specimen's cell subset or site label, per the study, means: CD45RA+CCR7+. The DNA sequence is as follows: TGTGCCAGCAGCTTACCCATGCGGGATCCGGAGCAGTTCTTC. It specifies CASSLPMRDPEQFF.